This entry lists 21 T cell receptor beta chains sequenced from one sample in a study of blood T cell repertoires in COVID-19 (TCRdb year 2020). The library was built by means of the immunoSEQ multiplex PCR assay. Not all clones reach the TCRdb copy of this immuneACCESS table, which keeps in-frame sequences only. Checked studies attribute under half of the gap to unresolved V genes and leave the rest unexplained. In this sample the table shows around 140,000 clones, 84% of which occur a single time. The ten largest clones capture roughly 45% of the sample. Sequenced material: peripheral blood. These receptors came from a human donor in a cohort sampled during active COVID-19.

The chain combines TRBV19 with TRBJ1-6, with 7 bases lining up with TRBD1. Germline V gene sequence: CDR1 LNHDA, CDR2 SQIVND (reference sequence). The CDR3 runs 15 residues. Trimming cost V 0 bases and J 7 bases; bases outside gene matches: 3. The CDR3 sequence is CASSIEGTENSPLHF. DNA for the CDR3: TGTGCCAGTAGTATAGAGGGGACAGAGAATTCACCCCTCCACTTT.

The J gene is TRBJ2-5, the V gene TRBV29-1; 8 bases map to TRBD1. With 5 bases clipped from V and 4 bases from J, the junction kept 3 bases outside the gene matches. This CDR3 comprises 12 residues. The germline V gene encodes CDR1 SQVTM and CDR2 ANQGSEA. In DNA, the CDR3 is TGCAGCGTTCTACAGGGGGGAGAGACCCAGTACTTC. Amino acids: CSVLQGGETQYF.

The rearrangement uses TRBV5-5 and TRBJ1-5, with 9 bases that match TRBD1. This CDR3 has 19 amino acids. J lost 8 bases, V lost 3 bases, and 21 bases had no gene match. CDR1 and CDR2 from the germline V gene are SGHKS and YYEKEE (reference sequence). CDR3 loop: CASSSDPGTGKYRREPQHF. The CDR3 DNA sequence: TGTGCCAGCAGCTCCGATCCCGGGACAGGGAAATACCGTAGGGAGCCCCAGCATTTT.

The J gene is TRBJ1-6, the V gene TRBV7-8; D gene unclear. Germline CDR1 and CDR2: SGHVS and FQNEAQ. The CDR3 is 15 residues long. The ends were cut back, 1 base at V and 2 bases at J, with 6 bases in the middle. CDR3 in amino acids: CASSLDSPYNSPLHF. The CDR3 coding sequence is TGTGCCAGCAGCTTAGACAGTCCCTATAATTCACCCCTCCACTTT. Supplemented by reference TRBV7-8 and TRBJ1-6, the full variable domain reads GAGVSQSPRYKVAKRGQDVALRCDPISGHVSLFWYQQALGQGPEFLTYFQNEAQLDKSGLPSDRFFAERPEGSVSTLKIQRTQQEDSAVYLCASSLDSPYNSPLHFGNGTRLTVT.

The rearrangement joins TRBV18 to TRBJ1-1; D is undetermined. The germline V and J ends were trimmed by 5 bases and 9 bases, with 13 bases remaining between them. The CDR3 is made up of 12 amino acids. Per the germline V gene, CDR1 is KGHSH and CDR2 is LQKENI. DNA for the CDR3: TGTGCCAGCTCAGGCGTTGGGCGTCAAGCTTTCTTT. This codes for CASSGVGRQAFF.

The J gene is TRBJ1-5, the V gene TRBV3-1 (or the pseudogene TRBV3-2); D is unclear. The germline V gene encodes CDR1 LGHDT and CDR2 YNNKEL (reference sequence). V was shortened by 1 base and J by 5 bases, with 9 bases between the two germline ends. The CDR3 length is 14 residues. The CDR3 is CASSQALRDQPQHF. CDR3 coding DNA: TGTGCCAGCAGCCAAGCTCTGAGGGATCAGCCCCAGCATTTT.

V gene TRBV3-1 (or the pseudogene TRBV3-2) combines with J gene TRBJ2-5; tentative D call: TRBD2 (5 bases). This CDR3 region has 16 residues. Germline-derived CDR1 and CDR2 are LGHDT and YNNKEL (reference sequence). Trimming pared 0 bases from V and 7 bases from J, leaving 18 bases between. The CDR3 DNA reads as TGTGCCAGCAGCCAAGAGACGGGGTCAGAATTCGGGACCCAGTACTTC. This codes for CASSQETGSEFGTQYF.

The rearrangement uses TRBV6-1 and TRBJ1-2; the D gene is possibly TRBD1 (5 bases). V was cut by 2 bases and J by 8 bases, with 21 bases left in between. The CDR3 consists of 16 residues. CDR1 is MNHNS and CDR2 is SASEGT in the germline V gene. Here the CDR3 DNA reads TGTGCCAGCAGTGAATCGATCGATGGGGCCCGTGGAGGCTACACCTTC. Translating gives CASSESIDGARGGYTF.

The genes are TRBV2 and TRBJ1-1, with D possibly being TRBD1 (6 bases). There are 13 residues in the CDR3. The germline V gene has CDR1 SNHLY and CDR2 FYNNEI. Trimming removed 5 bases at V and 2 bases at J, with 9 bases between. The CDR3 loop reads CASSRDINTEAFF. The CDR3 region has the DNA TGTGCCAGCAGTCGGGACATAAACACTGAAGCTTTCTTT.

V usage is TRBV24-1 and J usage is TRBJ2-1; TRBD2 agrees at 8 bases. CDR3 length: 16 residues. Germline values: CDR1 KGHDR, CDR2 SFDVKD. V lost 1 base and J lost 5; bases outside the gene matches: 6. DNA of the CDR3: TGTGCCACCAGTGATTTCGGAGTAGCGGGGAACAATGAGCAGTTCTTC. Translated, it gives CATSDFGVAGNNEQFF.

CDR3 loop: CASSPGQSSYNEQFF. In DNA, the CDR3 is TGTGCCAGCAGCCCCGGACAGAGCTCCTACAATGAGCAGTTCTTC. This rearrangement joins TRBV5-4 to TRBJ2-1; D might be TRBD1 (6 bases). The CDR3 spans 15 residues. Germline-derived CDR1 and CDR2 are SGHNT and YYREEE (reference sequence). Trimming stripped 4 bases from V and 0 bases from J, with 11 bases between.

This chain uses TRBV9 with TRBJ1-4; no clear D. Germline V gives CDR1 SGDLS, CDR2 YYNGEE. CDR3 length: 15 amino acids. V was shortened by 4 bases and J by 3 bases, with 13 bases between the two germline ends. CDR3 sequence: CASSPSVGANEKLFF. In DNA, the CDR3 is TGTGCCAGCAGCCCTTCGGTGGGAGCTAATGAAAAACTGTTTTTT.

The chain joins TRBV7-2 to TRBJ2-2, with a tentative D call TRBD2 (6 bases). V was pared by 5 bases and J by 5 bases, with 9 bases between. Germline-derived CDR1 and CDR2 are SGHTA and FQGNSA. The CDR3 extends over 13 amino acids. CDR3 region: CASSTRGTGELFF. As DNA, the CDR3 is TGTGCCAGCAGCACCCGGGGGACCGGGGAGCTGTTTTTT.

Here the CDR3 reads CAWSGGTYEQFF. The CDR3 nucleotides are TGTGCCTGGAGTGGGGGCACGTATGAGCAGTTCTTC. V gene TRBV30 combines with J gene TRBJ2-1; possibly TRBD1 for D (5 bases). Germline CDR1 is GTSNPN and CDR2 is SVGIG (reference sequence). With 1 base removed from V and 8 bases from J, the gap between germline ends came to 9 bases. The CDR3 extends over 12 amino acids.

The chain employs TRBV7-3 and TRBJ2-1; D remains unclear. There are 14 residues in the CDR3. Trimming pared 4 bases from V and 5 bases from J, leaving 12 bases between. Germline V lookup: CDR1 SGHTA, CDR2 FQGTGA. Here the CDR3 DNA reads TGTGCCAGCAGCTCATCCGGTTCCCACAATGAGCAGTTCTTC. Translation: CASSSSGSHNEQFF. Variable domain in full (rest from reference TRBV7-3 and TRBJ2-1): GAGVSQTPSNKVTEKGKYVELRCDPISGHTALYWYRQSLGQGPEFLIYFQGTGAADDSGLPNDRFFAVRPEGSVSTLKIQRTERGDSAVYLCASSSSGSHNEQFFGPGTRLTVL.

The genes are TRBV4-2 and TRBJ1-6; 9 bases align to TRBD1. This CDR3 contains 16 residues. Trimming at V came to 4 bases and at J to 11 bases, leaving 12 bases not matched to a gene. Germline CDR1 and CDR2: LGHNA and YNFKEQ. CDR3 sequence reads: CASSPRDRDAEAPLHF. CDR3 nucleotide sequence: TGTGCCAGCAGCCCCCGGGACAGGGATGCAGAAGCACCCCTCCACTTT.

J is TRBJ1-5 and V is TRBV24-1; D is undetermined. The germline CDR1 and CDR2 sequences are KGHDR and SFDVKD. The CDR3 runs to 13 residues. The V and J ends lost 11 bases and 6 bases respectively, with 16 bases between them. The CDR3 DNA sequence: TGTGCCATCCCTCGACATGTTACTCAGCCCCAGCATTTT. Protein product: CAIPRHVTQPQHF.

This clone was detected a few times. The rearrangement links TRBV30 to TRBJ1-2; TRBD1 matches 7 bases. Germline V gene data show CDR1 as GTSNPN and CDR2 as SVGIG (reference sequence). V gave up 2 bases and J gave up 8 bases; unmatched junction bases: 8. This CDR3 contains 13 residues. The CDR3 region is CAWSPQTGQGYTF. CDR3 in DNA: TGTGCCTGGAGTCCCCAGACAGGGCAAGGCTACACCTTC.

V is TRBV5-1 and J is TRBJ2-1; 8 bases map to TRBD2. The CDR3 runs 16 residues. Germline lookup yields CDR1 SGHRS and CDR2 YFSETQ. The ends lost 2 bases at V and 6 bases at J; junction bases unmatched: 10. The CDR3: CASSFSTGLGSNEQFF. The CDR3 DNA is TGCGCCAGCAGCTTCTCGACGGGACTAGGATCCAATGAGCAGTTCTTC.

The chain is built from TRBV6-5 and TRBJ2-5; D might be TRBD2 (6 bases). Between the trimmed V and J ends, which lost 6 bases and 3 bases, there was a span of 14 bases. Germline V gene sequence: CDR1 MNHEY, CDR2 SVGAGI. This CDR3 contains 14 residues. The CDR3 sequence is CASRDYRLEETQYF. The CDR3 nucleotides are TGTGCCAGCAGGGACTACAGGTTGGAAGAGACCCAGTACTTC.

This clone was observed once. V is TRBV14 and J is TRBJ1-2, with 10 nucleotides matching TRBD1. The V and J ends lost 3 bases and 4 bases, in that order; junction bases with no gene match: 8. This CDR3 region has 16 residues. Germline assignment: CDR1 SGHDN and CDR2 FVKESK. The CDR3: CASSQRRTGGFYGYTF. CDR3 coding DNA: TGTGCCAGCAGCCAGCGGCGGACAGGGGGTTTCTATGGCTACACCTTC. The full variable domain, completed using reference TRBV14 and TRBJ1-2, is EAGVTQFPSHSVIEKGQTVTLRCDPISGHDNLYWYRRVMGKEIKFLLHFVKESKQDESGMPNNRFLAERTGGTYSTLKVQPAELEDSGVYFCASSQRRTGGFYGYTFGSGTRLTVV.